These 7 T cell receptor beta chains came from one sample sequenced in a study of T-cell reconstitution after alpha-beta-depleted transplantation in children. Molecular barcoding with unique molecular identifiers was used for the TCRbeta library. In TCRdb, the PCR reads were re-called with MiXCR into one record per CDR3 protein. The sample has roughly 610,000 distinct CDR3 sequences, about 10% seen once. This sample comprised PBMCs from the stem cell graft donor, obtained from the stem cell graft. The receptors originated from a human donor who donated a stem cell graft to a child with acute myeloid leukemia.

As for this clonotype: This sequence may be a read error, since a much larger clone differs from it by one base. The chain links TRBV12-3 or TRBV12-4 to TRBJ2-1; D uncertain. This CDR3 has 11 amino acids. CDR3 in DNA: TGTGCCAGCAGCCGAAGAAATGAGCGGTTCTTC. Encoded protein: CASSRRNERFF.

This rearrangement joins TRBV7-6 to TRBJ1-6; no clear D gene. This CDR3 spans 14 amino acids. Trimming removed 5 bases from V and 5 bases from J, with 10 bases in between. Germline values: CDR1 SGHVS, CDR2 FNYEAQ. The CDR3 sequence: CASSSSGNNSPLHF. In DNA form, the CDR3 reads TGTGCCAGCAGCAGCAGCGGCAATAATTCACCCCTCCACTTT.

This clonotype was counted ten times or more. The CDR3 region is CASSSLSEGDYEQYF. CDR3 DNA sequence: TGTGCCAGCAGCTCTCTGTCGGAGGGGGACTACGAGCAGTACTTC. This chain links TRBV7-9 with TRBJ2-7; D is possibly TRBD1 or TRBD2 (6 bases each). The V end was cut by 4 bases, the J end by 3 bases, with 16 bases between. The CDR3 is made up of 15 amino acids. Germline CDR1 reads SEHNR; CDR2 reads FQNEAQ (reference sequence). Combining the CDR3 with reference TRBV7-9 and TRBJ2-7 gives the whole variable domain DTGVSQNPRHKITKRGQNVTFRCDPISEHNRLYWYRQTLGQGPEFLTYFQNEAQLEKSRLLSDRFSAERPKGSFSTLEIQRTEQGDSAMYLCASSSLSEGDYEQYFGPGTRLTVT.

This clonotype was recorded a few times. The V and J genes are TRBV5-1 and TRBJ2-3; no reliable D call. This CDR3 is built from 15 residues. Deletions cut 0 bases from V and 2 bases from J, with 10 bases between. The germline gives CDR1 SGHRS, CDR2 YFSETQ. The CDR3 loop reads CASSLEKAHTDTQYF. For the CDR3, the DNA is TGCGCCAGCAGCTTGGAGAAAGCCCACACAGATACGCAGTATTTT. Full variable domain (remainder filled in from reference TRBV5-1 and TRBJ2-3): KAGVTQTPRYLIKTRGQQVTLSCSPISGHRSVSWYQQTPGQGLQFLFEYFSETQRNKGNFPGRFSGRQFSNSRSEMNVSTLELGDSALYLCASSLEKAHTDTQYFGPGTRLTVL.

This clonotype has only a few counts. V is TRBV5-1 and J is TRBJ2-7; 10 positions agree with TRBD2. Germline CDR1 reads SGHRS; CDR2 reads YFSETQ. V trimming: 0 bases; J trimming: 5 bases; junction bases outside the gene matches: 5. CDR3 length equals 15 residues. DNA of the CDR3: TGCGCCAGCAGCTTGGGAGGGACTAGCGACGACGAGCAGTACTTC. Its protein is CASSLGGTSDDEQYF. Together with reference TRBV5-1 and TRBJ2-7, the CDR3 gives the full variable domain: KAGVTQTPRYLIKTRGQQVTLSCSPISGHRSVSWYQQTPGQGLQFLFEYFSETQRNKGNFPGRFSGRQFSNSRSEMNVSTLELGDSALYLCASSLGGTSDDEQYFGPGTRLTVT.

This clonotype was detected a few times. The chain joins TRBV27 to TRBJ2-5; 14 bases are shared with TRBD2. The trim removed 5 bases at V and 4 bases at J, leaving 6 bases unmatched. The CDR3 is 16 amino acids. Germline CDR1 is MNHEY and CDR2 is SMNVEV (reference sequence). CDR3 sequence: CASSPPGLAGVETQYF. In DNA, the CDR3 is TGTGCCAGCAGTCCCCCGGGACTAGCGGGAGTAGAGACCCAGTACTTC.

This clonotype was observed a handful of times. V is TRBV29-1 and J is TRBJ1-2, with D possibly matching TRBD1 (6 bases). V was pared by 7 bases and J by 7 bases, with 16 bases between. CDR1 SQVTM and CDR2 ANQGSEA come from the germline V gene. CDR3 length equals 12 residues. CDR3 in amino acids: CSALEGVGGYTF. The CDR3 bases are TGCAGCGCATTGGAGGGGGTTGGTGGCTACACCTTC.